The text below deals with one T cell receptor (beta chain). Its antigen remains unidentified. The germline V and J ends were trimmed by 6 bases and 2 bases, with 17 bases remaining between them. The CDR3 sequence is 15 residues long. Germline CDR1 reads SGHNT; CDR2 reads YYREEE (reference sequence). This sample stems from a study of cytomegalovirus exposure and HLA in healthy donors. General study findings and limits: In vitro, three CMV-associated chains proved specific for CMV antigens. Altogether, about 160 TCR beta chains were recorded as cytomegalovirus-associated.

The protocol was immunoSEQ multiplex PCR, while the TCRdb copy is restricted to in-frame clones and leaves out a portion. The sample lists 80,000 to 90,000 clones, 95% to 97% occurring once. Separate from the roughly 700-subject first cohort was the approximately 120-subject validation cohort, to which the donors belonged. The clonotype comes from a man between 18 and 29 years old in good health and CMV-seronegative. Sequenced: PBMCs. The rearrangement joins TRBV5-4 to TRBJ1-1; D perhaps matches TRBD1 (6 bases). CDR3 region: CASTVGPGTNTEAFF. CDR3 sequence (DNA): TGTGCCAGCACCGTGGGTCCAGGGACAAACACTGAAGCTTTCTTT.